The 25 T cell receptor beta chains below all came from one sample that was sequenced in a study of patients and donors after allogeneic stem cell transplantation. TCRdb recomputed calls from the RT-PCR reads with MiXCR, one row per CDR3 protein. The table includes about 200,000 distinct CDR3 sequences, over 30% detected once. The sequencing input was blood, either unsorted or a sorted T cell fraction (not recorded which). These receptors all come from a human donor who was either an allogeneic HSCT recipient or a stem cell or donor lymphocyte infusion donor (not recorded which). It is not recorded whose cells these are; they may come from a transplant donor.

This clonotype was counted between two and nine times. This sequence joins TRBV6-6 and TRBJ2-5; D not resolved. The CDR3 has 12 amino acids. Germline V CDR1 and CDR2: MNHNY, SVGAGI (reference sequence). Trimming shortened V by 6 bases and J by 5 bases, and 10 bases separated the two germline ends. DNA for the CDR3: TGTGCCAGCAGCGCACTGGGGGAGACCCAGTACTTC. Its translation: CASSALGETQYF.

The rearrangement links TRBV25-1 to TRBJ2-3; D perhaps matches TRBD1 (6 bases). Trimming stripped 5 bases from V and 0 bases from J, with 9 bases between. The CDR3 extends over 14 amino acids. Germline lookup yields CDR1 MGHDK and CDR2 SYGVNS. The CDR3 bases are TGTGCCAGCAGTTTCGGACAGAGCACAGATACGCAGTATTTT. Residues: CASSFGQSTDTQYF.

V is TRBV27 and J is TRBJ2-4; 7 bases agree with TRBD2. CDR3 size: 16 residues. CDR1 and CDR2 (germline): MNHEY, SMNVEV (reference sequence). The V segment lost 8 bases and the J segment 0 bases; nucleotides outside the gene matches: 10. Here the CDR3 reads CASLGRYGLAKNIQYF. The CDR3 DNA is TGTGCCAGCCTCGGGAGGTACGGACTAGCCAAAAACATTCAGTACTTC.

In DNA form, the CDR3 reads TGTGCCAGCAGTTTAGCGGTTCCACCCCTCCACTTT. Protein sequence: CASSLAVPPLHF. This rearrangement joins TRBV12-3 or TRBV12-4 to TRBJ1-6; D is unclear. V was pared by 0 bases and J by 11 bases, with 5 bases between. This CDR3 region has 12 residues.

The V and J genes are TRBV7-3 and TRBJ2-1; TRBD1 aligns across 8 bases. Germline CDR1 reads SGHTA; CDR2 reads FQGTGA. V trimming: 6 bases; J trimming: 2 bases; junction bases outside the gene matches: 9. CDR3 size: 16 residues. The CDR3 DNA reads TGTGCCAGCAGTGGGACCGGGACAGGCACCTACAATGAGCAGTTCTTC. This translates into CASSGTGTGTYNEQFF.

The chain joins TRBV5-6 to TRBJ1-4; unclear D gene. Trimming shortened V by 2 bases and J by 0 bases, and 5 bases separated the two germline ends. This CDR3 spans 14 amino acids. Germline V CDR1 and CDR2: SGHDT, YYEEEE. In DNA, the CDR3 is TGTGCCAGCAGCTTTAAGGCAACTAATGAAAAACTGTTTTTT. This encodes CASSFKATNEKLFF.

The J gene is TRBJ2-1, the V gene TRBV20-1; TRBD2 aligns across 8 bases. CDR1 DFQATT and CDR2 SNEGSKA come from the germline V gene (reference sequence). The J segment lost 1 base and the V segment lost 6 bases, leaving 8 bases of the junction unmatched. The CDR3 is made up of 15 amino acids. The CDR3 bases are TGCAGTGCGAGGACGGGGGGGCTATCCTACAATGAGCAGTTCTTC. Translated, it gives CSARTGGLSYNEQFF.

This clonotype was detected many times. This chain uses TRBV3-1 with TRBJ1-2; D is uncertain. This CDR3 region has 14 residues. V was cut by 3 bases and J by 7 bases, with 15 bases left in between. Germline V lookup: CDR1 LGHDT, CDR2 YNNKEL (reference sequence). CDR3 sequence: CASSHRHVGVGYTF. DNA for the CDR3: TGTGCCAGCAGCCATCGACATGTCGGGGTTGGCTACACCTTC.

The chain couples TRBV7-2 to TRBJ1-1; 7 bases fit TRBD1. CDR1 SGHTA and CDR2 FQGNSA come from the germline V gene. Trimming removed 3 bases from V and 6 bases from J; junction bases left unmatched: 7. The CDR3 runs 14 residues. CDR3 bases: TGTGCCAGCAGCTTTACAGGGGTAAGGTCTGAAGCTTTCTTT. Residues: CASSFTGVRSEAFF.

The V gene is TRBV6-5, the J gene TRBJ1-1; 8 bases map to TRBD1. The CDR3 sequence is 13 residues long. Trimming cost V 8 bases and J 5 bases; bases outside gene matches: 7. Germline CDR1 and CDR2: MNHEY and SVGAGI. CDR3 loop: CASLRGRGTEAFF. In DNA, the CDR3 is TGTGCCAGCCTCAGGGGGCGCGGTACTGAAGCTTTCTTT.

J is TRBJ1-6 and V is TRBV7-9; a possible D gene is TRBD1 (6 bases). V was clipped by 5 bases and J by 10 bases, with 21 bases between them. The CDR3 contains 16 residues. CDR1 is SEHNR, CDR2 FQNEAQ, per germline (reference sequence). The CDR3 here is CASSHPNRQERSPLHF. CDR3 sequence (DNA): TGTGCCAGCAGCCACCCCAACCGACAGGAACGCTCACCCCTCCACTTT.

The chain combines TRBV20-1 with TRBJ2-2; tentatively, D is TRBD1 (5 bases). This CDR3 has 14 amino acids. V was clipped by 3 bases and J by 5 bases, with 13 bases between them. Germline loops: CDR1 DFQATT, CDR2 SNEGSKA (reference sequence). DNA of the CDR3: TGCAGTGCTAGCTCAGGGATTCTAACCGGGGAGCTGTTTTTT. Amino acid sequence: CSASSGILTGELFF.

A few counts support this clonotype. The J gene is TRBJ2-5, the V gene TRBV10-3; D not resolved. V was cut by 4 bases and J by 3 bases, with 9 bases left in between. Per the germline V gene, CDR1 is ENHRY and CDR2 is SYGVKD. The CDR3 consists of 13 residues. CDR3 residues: CAISATREETQYF. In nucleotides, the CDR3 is TGTGCCATCAGTGCGACTCGAGAAGAGACCCAGTACTTC.

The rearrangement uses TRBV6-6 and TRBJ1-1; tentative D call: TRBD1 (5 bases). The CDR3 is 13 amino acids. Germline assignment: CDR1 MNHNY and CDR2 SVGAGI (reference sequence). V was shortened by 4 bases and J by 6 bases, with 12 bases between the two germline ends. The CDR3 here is CASSWDLPPEAFF. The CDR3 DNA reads TGTGCCAGCAGTTGGGACCTACCTCCTGAAGCTTTCTTT.

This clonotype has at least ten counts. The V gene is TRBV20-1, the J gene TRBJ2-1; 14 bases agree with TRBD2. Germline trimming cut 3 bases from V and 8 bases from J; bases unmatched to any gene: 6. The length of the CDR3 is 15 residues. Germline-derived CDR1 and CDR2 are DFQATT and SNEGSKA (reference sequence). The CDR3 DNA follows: TGCAGTGCTAGGGGAGGGACTAGCGGGGGTGATGAGCAGTTCTTC. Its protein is CSARGGTSGGDEQFF.

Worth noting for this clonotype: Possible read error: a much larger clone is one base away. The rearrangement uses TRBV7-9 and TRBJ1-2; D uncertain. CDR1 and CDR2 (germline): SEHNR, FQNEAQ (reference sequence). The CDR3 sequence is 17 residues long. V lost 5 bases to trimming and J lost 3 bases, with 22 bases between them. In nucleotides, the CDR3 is TGTGCCAGCAGCCAAAATGCGTTTGTCCTGGCTTACTATGGCTACACCTTC. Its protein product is CASSQNAFVLAYYGYTF.

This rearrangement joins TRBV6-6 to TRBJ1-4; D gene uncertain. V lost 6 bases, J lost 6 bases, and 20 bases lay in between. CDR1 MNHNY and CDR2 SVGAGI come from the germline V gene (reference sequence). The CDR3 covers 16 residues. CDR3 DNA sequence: TGTGCCAGCAGCCCCCTTTTCGGGGAGGAACATGAAAAACTGTTTTTT. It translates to CASSPLFGEEHEKLFF.

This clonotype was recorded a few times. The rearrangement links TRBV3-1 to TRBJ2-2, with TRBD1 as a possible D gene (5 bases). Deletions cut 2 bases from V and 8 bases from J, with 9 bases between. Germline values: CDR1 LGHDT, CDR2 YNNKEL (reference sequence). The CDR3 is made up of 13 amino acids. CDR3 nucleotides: TGTGCCAGCAGCCAAAACTCAGGGGGGGAGCTGTTTTTT. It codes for CASSQNSGGELFF.

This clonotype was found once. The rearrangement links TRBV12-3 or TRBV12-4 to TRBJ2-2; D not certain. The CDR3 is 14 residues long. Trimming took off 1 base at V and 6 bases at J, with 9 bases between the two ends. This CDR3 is CASSLVWGSGELFF. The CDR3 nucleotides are TGTGCCAGCAGTTTAGTGTGGGGTTCCGGGGAGCTGTTTTTT.

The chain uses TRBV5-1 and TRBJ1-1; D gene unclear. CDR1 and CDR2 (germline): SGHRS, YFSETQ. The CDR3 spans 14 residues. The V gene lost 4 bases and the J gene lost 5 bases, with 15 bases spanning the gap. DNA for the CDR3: TGCGCCAGCAGCCCCGCGACCGGGAGTACTGAAGCTTTCTTT. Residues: CASSPATGSTEAFF.

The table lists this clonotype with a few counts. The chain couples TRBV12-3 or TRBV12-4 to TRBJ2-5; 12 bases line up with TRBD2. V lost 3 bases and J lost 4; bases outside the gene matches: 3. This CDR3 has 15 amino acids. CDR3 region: CASSFVLAGGETQYF. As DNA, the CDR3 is TGTGCCAGCAGTTTCGTACTAGCGGGGGGAGAGACCCAGTACTTC.

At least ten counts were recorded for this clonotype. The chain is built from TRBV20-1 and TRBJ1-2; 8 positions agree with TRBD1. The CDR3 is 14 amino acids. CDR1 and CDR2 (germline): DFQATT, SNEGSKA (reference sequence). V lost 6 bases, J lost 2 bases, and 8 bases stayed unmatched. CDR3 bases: TGCAGTGCCAGGGGGCAGGATGGGAACTATGGCTACACCTTC. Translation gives CSARGQDGNYGYTF.

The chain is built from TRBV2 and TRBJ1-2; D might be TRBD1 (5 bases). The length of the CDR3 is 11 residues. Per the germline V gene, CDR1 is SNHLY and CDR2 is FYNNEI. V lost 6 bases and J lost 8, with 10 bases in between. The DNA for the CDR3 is TGTGCCAGCAGCCAGGGACGGGGCTACACCTTC. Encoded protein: CASSQGRGYTF.

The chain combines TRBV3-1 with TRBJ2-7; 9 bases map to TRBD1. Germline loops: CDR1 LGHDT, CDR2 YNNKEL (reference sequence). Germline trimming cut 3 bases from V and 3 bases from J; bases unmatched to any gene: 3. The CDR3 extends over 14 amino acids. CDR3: CASSHGQGNYEQYF. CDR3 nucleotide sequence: TGTGCCAGCAGCCACGGACAGGGGAACTACGAGCAGTACTTC.

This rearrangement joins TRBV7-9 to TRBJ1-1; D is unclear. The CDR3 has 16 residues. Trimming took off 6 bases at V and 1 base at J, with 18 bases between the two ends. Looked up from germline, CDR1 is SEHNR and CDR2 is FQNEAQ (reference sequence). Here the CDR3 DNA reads TGTGCCAGCAGTTCCCCCCCGACCGGGTGGAACACTGAAGCTTTCTTT. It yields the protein CASSSPPTGWNTEAFF.